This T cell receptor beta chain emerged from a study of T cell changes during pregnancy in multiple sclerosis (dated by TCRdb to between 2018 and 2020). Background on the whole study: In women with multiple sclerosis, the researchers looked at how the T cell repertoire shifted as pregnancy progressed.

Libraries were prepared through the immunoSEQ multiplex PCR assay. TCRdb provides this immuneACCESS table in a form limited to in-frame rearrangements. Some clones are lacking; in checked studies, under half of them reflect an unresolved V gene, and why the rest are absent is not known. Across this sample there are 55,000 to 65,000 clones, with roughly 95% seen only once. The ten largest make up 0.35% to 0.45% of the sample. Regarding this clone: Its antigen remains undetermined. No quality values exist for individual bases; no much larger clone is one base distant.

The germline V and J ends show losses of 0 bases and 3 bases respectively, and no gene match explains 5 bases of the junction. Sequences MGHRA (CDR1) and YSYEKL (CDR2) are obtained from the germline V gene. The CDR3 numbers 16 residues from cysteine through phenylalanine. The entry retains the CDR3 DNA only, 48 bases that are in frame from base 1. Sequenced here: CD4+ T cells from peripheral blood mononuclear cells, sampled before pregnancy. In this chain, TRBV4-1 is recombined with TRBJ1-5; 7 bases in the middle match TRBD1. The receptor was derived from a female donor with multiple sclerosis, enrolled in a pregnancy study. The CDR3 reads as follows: CASSQEQGNINQPQHF. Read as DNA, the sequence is TGCGCCAGCAGCCAAGAACAGGGGAATATCAATCAGCCCCAGCATTTT.